Listed below are T cell receptor beta chains from one sample, sequenced in a study of neurological immune-mediated disorders. TCRdb re-derived calls from the 5' RACE reads in MiXCR, one entry per CDR3 protein. The data show tens of thousands of distinct CDR3 sequences, roughly 17% seen once. Specimen: CD8+ T cells from blood. The receptors derive from a woman younger than 35 with multiple sclerosis. The conserved cysteine and the conserved F or W are not part of the CDR3 here. A D gene is named only where the DNA matches it firmly.

d_call	v_call	j_call	cdr3_aa
-	TRBV3-1	TRBJ2-3	ASSWDLTDTQY
TRBD2	TRBV12-3/TRBV12-4	TRBJ2-1	ASSSPGTSHNEQF
-	TRBV7-6	TRBJ2-7	ASSPGEGTEQY
-	TRBV5-5	TRBJ1-2	ASSAGLLRG
TRBD1	TRBV28	TRBJ2-5	ASSAGQGRETQY
TRBD2	TRBV20-1	TRBJ2-5	SARTFRLAGGKETQY
-	TRBV3-1	TRBJ2-1	ASSQEGRGYNEQF
-	TRBV21-1	TRBJ1-5	ASSPYRGPCHQPQH
TRBD2	TRBV7-9	TRBJ2-1	ASSPKTSGLYNEQF
-	TRBV13	TRBJ1-2	ASSFISGSVTGYT
-	TRBV7-9	TRBJ2-1	ASSPRQAFRGDEQF
-	TRBV5-1	TRBJ1-4	ASSLGVSRALTNEKLF
-	TRBV14	TRBJ1-1	ASSRVPGPATEAF
TRBD1	TRBV15	TRBJ2-2	ATSRTGPGELF
-	TRBV10-3	TRBJ1-1	AISEWDQQFEAF
-	TRBV20-1	TRBJ2-1	SARPRRAGLNNEQF
TRBD2	TRBV6-6	TRBJ2-1	ASSHPGTSAYNEQF
-	TRBV20-1	TRBJ1-2	SAIKEGTWPYGT
TRBD1	TRBV20-1	TRBJ1-1	SAQPGQGHTEAF
TRBD1	TRBV7-6	TRBJ2-7	ASEPGQGWLQY
-	TRBV3-1	TRBJ2-1	ASSPDRSSYNEQF
-	TRBV27	TRBJ2-1	ASSYNFGSSYNEQF
TRBD1	TRBV29-1	TRBJ1-1	SVETGGGAF
TRBD2	TRBV18	-	ASSQGTSGDSYEQY
-	TRBV5-1	TRBJ2-3	ASSLDGGPDTQY
-	TRBV4-2	TRBJ2-7	ASSQEVTAYEQY
TRBD2	TRBV12-3/TRBV12-4	TRBJ2-5	ASRRAPTSGEQETQY
-	TRBV7-8	TRBJ2-3	ASTLGRDGYNQY
TRBD1	TRBV20-1	TRBJ1-6	SARDRERGLRGRIDSPLH
-	TRBV5-5	TRBJ2-7	ASSFLPQETRTYEQY
TRBD1	TRBV29-1	TRBJ2-7	SVGQGAVIYEQY
-	TRBV30	TRBJ2-1	AWRVDGYNEQF
-	TRBV13	TRBJ2-3	ASRGDTDTQY
TRBD2	TRBV4-1	TRBJ2-1	ASSPTSGPNNEQF
TRBD1	TRBV30	TRBJ1-1	AWGLGQGNFGAF